Listed below are T cell receptor beta chains from one sample, sequenced in a study of OX40 agonist ivuxolimab in advanced cancers. Clones were sequenced by immunoSEQ multiplex PCR, and TCRdb holds only the in-frame ones, with some missing. The sample has around 61,000 clones; around 92% are singletons. The sequenced sample was CD4+ or CD8+ T cells sorted from blood, obtained in a trial of the OX40 agonist ivuxolimab. The receptors were sampled from an adult with an advanced solid tumor such as melanoma, head and neck, liver or kidney cancer. Both conserved end residues are part of each CDR3. The order of the fields is CDR3 length, V gene, J gene, clone size, D gene, CDR3 DNA, CDR3 protein. A D gene is named only where the DNA matches it firmly. Where a row states a size, it is once, few, many or the class of an expanded clone; other rows omit it.

length: 15
V: TRBV6-5
J: TRBJ1-6
size: .
D: .
DNA: TGTGCCAGCAGAAAGATGGGGACCTATAATTCACCCCTCCACTTT
CDR3: CASRKMGTYNSPLHF

length: 12
V: TRBV30
J: TRBJ1-4
size: .
D: TRBD1
DNA: TGTGCCTTTGACAGGGAGGATGAAAAACTGTTTTTT
CDR3: CAFDREDEKLFF

length: 14
V: TRBV30
J: TRBJ2-1
size: .
D: .
DNA: TGTGCCTGGGCAGGGGTAATGCCCTACAATGAGCAGTTCTTC
CDR3: CAWAGVMPYNEQFF

length: 18
V: TRBV11-1
J: TRBJ1-2
size: .
D: TRBD1
DNA: TGTGCCAGCACCCTCGGAGGTCCTCCTCCGGGACAGGGGAATGGCTACACCTTC
CDR3: CASTLGGPPPGQGNGYTF

length: 14
V: TRBV10-3
J: TRBJ1-3
size: .
D: .
DNA: TGTGCCATGCTCGCGGGGGACTCTGGAAACACCATATATTTT
CDR3: CAMLAGDSGNTIYF

length: 17
V: TRBV28
J: TRBJ1-3
size: .
D: TRBD1
DNA: TGTGCCAGCAGTTTGTCGGGACAGATAAGCTCTGGAAACACCATATATTTT
CDR3: CASSLSGQISSGNTIYF

length: 17
V: TRBV28
J: TRBJ1-5
size: .
D: .
DNA: TGTGCCAGCAGTTTAGAAGGGAACCGGCCTAGCAATCAGCCCCAGCATTTT
CDR3: CASSLEGNRPSNQPQHF

length: 13
V: TRBV9
J: TRBJ1-3
size: .
D: .
DNA: TGTGCCAGCAGCGTAAATTACGGAAACACCATATATTTT
CDR3: CASSVNYGNTIYF

length: 16
V: TRBV4-1
J: TRBJ1-1
size: .
D: .
DNA: TGCGCCAGCAGCCAAGCTTTTAACGGGGCTCAGGCTGAAGCTTTCTTT
CDR3: CASSQAFNGAQAEAFF

length: 15
V: TRBV19
J: TRBJ1-1
size: .
D: .
DNA: TGTGCCAGTAGTACCACCTGGGGAGAGAACACTGAAGCTTTCTTT
CDR3: CASSTTWGENTEAFF

length: 14
V: TRBV19
J: TRBJ1-3
size: .
D: .
DNA: TGTGCCAGTAGTCTAAGGGGCTCTGGAAACACCATATATTTT
CDR3: CASSLRGSGNTIYF

length: 18
V: TRBV2
J: TRBJ2-1
size: once
D: TRBD2
DNA: TGTGCCAGCAGTGAGAGTGAGCTAGCGGGAAGTTCCTACAATGAGCAGTTCTTC
CDR3: CASSESELAGSSYNEQFF

length: 15
V: TRBV18
J: TRBJ2-3
size: .
D: .
DNA: TGTGCCAGCTCACCACCGGGGGGCCTCACAGATACGCAGTATTTT
CDR3: CASSPPGGLTDTQYF

length: 13
V: TRBV9
J: TRBJ1-2
size: once
D: TRBD1
DNA: TGTGCCAGCAGCGCAGGGGACAGGACTACAGTTCGTTTC
CDR3: CASSAGDRTTVRF

length: 14
V: TRBV6-5
J: TRBJ2-2
size: .
D: .
DNA: TGTGCCAGCAGGGCCAGCAGGTACACCGGGGAGCTGTTTTTT
CDR3: CASRASRYTGELFF

length: 15
V: TRBV25-1
J: TRBJ1-6
size: .
D: .
DNA: TGTGCCAGCAGTGGCCGTGGGGGAGATAATTCACCCCTCCACTTT
CDR3: CASSGRGGDNSPLHF

length: 14
V: TRBV28
J: TRBJ1-2
size: .
D: .
DNA: TGTGCCAGCACCGGACAGAAAATCCCTTATGGCTACACCTTC
CDR3: CASTGQKIPYGYTF

length: 14
V: TRBV6-1
J: TRBJ1-5
size: .
D: .
DNA: TGTGCCAGCAGTGAAGCACCCCGGGGACAGCCCCAGCATTTT
CDR3: CASSEAPRGQPQHF

length: 12
V: TRBV7-9
J: TRBJ2-7
size: .
D: .
DNA: TGTGCCAGCAGCGGAAGCTCCTACGAGCAGTACTTC
CDR3: CASSGSSYEQYF

length: 11
V: TRBV15
J: TRBJ2-1
size: .
D: .
DNA: TGTGCCACCAGCCTATACAATGAGCAGTTCTTC
CDR3: CATSLYNEQFF

length: 14
V: TRBV7-9
J: TRBJ2-3
size: .
D: .
DNA: TGTGCCAGCAGCCCGGGACCGTTCACAGATACGCAGTATTTT
CDR3: CASSPGPFTDTQYF

length: 11
V: TRBV30
J: TRBJ1-2
size: .
D: .
DNA: TGTGCCTGTTTACGGTTCGATGGCTACACCTTC
CDR3: CACLRFDGYTF

length: 14
V: TRBV6-1
J: TRBJ1-6
size: .
D: TRBD1
DNA: TGTGCCAGCAGCGGACAGGGGGGGTTTTCACCCCTCCACTTT
CDR3: CASSGQGGFSPLHF

length: 12
V: TRBV6-5
J: TRBJ1-1
size: medium-sized
D: .
DNA: TGTGCCACCGTGGGCCGAGCCCCTGAAGCTTTCTTT
CDR3: CATVGRAPEAFF

length: 17
V: TRBV19
J: TRBJ1-5
size: .
D: TRBD1
DNA: TGTGCCAGTAGTCCGGACAGGGGGCGCATTGGCAATCAGCCCCAGCATTTT
CDR3: CASSPDRGRIGNQPQHF

length: 14
V: TRBV6-5
J: TRBJ2-3
size: .
D: .
DNA: TGTGCCAGCAGTTACGTGTCTGGCACAGATACGCAGTATTTT
CDR3: CASSYVSGTDTQYF

length: 14
V: TRBV5-1
J: TRBJ2-7
size: .
D: .
DNA: TGCGCCAGCAGCCGGACAGAAAGCTCCTACGAGCAGTACTTC
CDR3: CASSRTESSYEQYF

length: 14
V: TRBV27
J: TRBJ2-7
size: once
D: .
DNA: TGTGCCACCAATCGTCCGGGGACCTACTACGAGCAGTACTTC
CDR3: CATNRPGTYYEQYF

length: 14
V: TRBV28
J: TRBJ2-2
size: .
D: .
DNA: TGTGCCAGCAGTTTATCACAGGACACCGGGGAGCTGTTTTTT
CDR3: CASSLSQDTGELFF

length: 18
V: TRBV7-3
J: TRBJ2-1
size: .
D: .
DNA: TGTGCCAGCAGCTTAATAGGGGGAGAGGGAAGCTCCTACAATGAGCAGTTCTTC
CDR3: CASSLIGGEGSSYNEQFF

length: 13
V: TRBV27
J: TRBJ2-7
size: .
D: .
DNA: TGTGCCAGCAGTTTATTCCCGGGCTACGAGCAGTACTTC
CDR3: CASSLFPGYEQYF

length: 16
V: TRBV5-1
J: TRBJ2-3
size: .
D: TRBD2
DNA: TGCGCCAGCAGCTTGATGCTAGCGGGAGAGGCAGATACGCAGTATTTT
CDR3: CASSLMLAGEADTQYF

length: 11
V: TRBV29-1
J: TRBJ1-1
size: .
D: .
DNA: TGCAGCGTGGAACGGACGACTGAAGCTTTCTTT
CDR3: CSVERTTEAFF

length: 17
V: TRBV4-1
J: TRBJ2-1
size: few
D: TRBD2
DNA: TGCGCCAGCAGCCTTGGTTTAAGCGGGGGGGCCTACAATGAGCAGTTCTTC
CDR3: CASSLGLSGGAYNEQFF